This T cell receptor (beta chain) is drawn from a study of CD8 T cells in ankylosing spondylitis (TCRdb year 2017). In the study overall: The study profiled T cell receptor beta repertoires in healthy donors and ankylosing spondylitis patients to find disease-linked TCR variants. Peripheral blood was sampled, and synovial fluid was also collected from ankylosing spondylitis patients. The whole study cohort included 108 healthy donors and 25 ankylosing spondylitis patients.

The listed sequencing device is Illumina HiSeq 2500. Quantitative 5'-RACE with molecular barcodes was the method used to prepare the TCR beta libraries. The source study handled its data this way. Disease-linked TCR variants were identified with a new computational method built on a probabilistic model of VDJ rearrangement. TCRdb trimmed the raw reads at Q25, called clones with MiXCR and kept productive beta chains. Rows matching on CDR3 protein sequence are summarized as one entry with the most common DNA and genes. The V and J calls follow TCRdb's processing rather than the paper's. For this sample there are over 400,000 distinct CDR3 sequences; 25% to 30% appear just once. The leading ten clones occupy approximately 1% of the sample. What the research found in general, with its limitations: Blood from ankylosing spondylitis patients appeared to be characterized by a TCR beta motif made up of seven or eight highly homologous amino acid variants. The disease-linked clones were reported as significantly enriched in matched synovial fluid samples from ankylosing spondylitis patients. Some motif variants were previously reported in synovial fluid and blood of reactive arthritis patients, suggesting common disease-initiation mechanisms. A CD8+ phenotype was shown by the disease-linked clones, which were found at relatively low frequencies in peripheral blood.

On this clonotype: Its recognized antigen is unknown. No base-level quality is on record; no much larger clone is a single base apart.

Sequences GTSNPN (CDR1) and SVGIG (CDR2) are obtained from the germline V gene (reference sequence). The cysteine opens and the phenylalanine closes a CDR3 of 12 amino acids. Only the CDR3 DNA stays, 36 bases, in frame from base 1. V loses 0 bases of germline sequence and J loses 10 bases, and the interval between the two ends is 9 bases. The sequence came from a male donor with ankylosing spondylitis. Specimen: blood, either unsorted or a sorted T cell fraction (not recorded which). The V and J genes are TRBV30 and TRBJ1-4; no D segment can be confidently identified. The DNA sequence is given as TGTGCCTGGAGTGTACAGCGTGGAAAACTGTTTTTT. This gives the protein CAWSVQRGKLFF.